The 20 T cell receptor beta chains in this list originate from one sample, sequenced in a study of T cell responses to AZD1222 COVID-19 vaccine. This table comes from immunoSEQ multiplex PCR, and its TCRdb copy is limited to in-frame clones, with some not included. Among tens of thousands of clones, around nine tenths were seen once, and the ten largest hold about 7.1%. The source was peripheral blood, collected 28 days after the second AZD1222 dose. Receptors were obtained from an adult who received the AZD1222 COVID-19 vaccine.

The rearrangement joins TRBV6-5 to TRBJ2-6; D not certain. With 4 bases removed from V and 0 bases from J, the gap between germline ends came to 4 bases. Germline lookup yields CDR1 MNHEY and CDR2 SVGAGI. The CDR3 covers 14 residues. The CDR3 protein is CASSSASGANVLTF. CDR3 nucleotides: TGTGCCAGCAGTTCAGCCTCTGGGGCCAACGTCCTGACTTTC.

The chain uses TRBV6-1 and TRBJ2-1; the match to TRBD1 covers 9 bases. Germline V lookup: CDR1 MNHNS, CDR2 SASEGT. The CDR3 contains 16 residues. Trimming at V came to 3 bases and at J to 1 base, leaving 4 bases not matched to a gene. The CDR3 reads CASSEGQGWSYNEQFF. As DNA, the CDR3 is TGTGCCAGCAGTGAGGGACAGGGTTGGTCCTACAATGAGCAGTTCTTC.

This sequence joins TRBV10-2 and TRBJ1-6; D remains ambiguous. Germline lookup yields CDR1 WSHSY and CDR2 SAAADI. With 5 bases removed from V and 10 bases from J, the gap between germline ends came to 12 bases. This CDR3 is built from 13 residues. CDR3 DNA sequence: TGCGCCAGCAGTTCGACTTTTAGCTCACCCCTCCACTTT. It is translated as CASSSTFSSPLHF.

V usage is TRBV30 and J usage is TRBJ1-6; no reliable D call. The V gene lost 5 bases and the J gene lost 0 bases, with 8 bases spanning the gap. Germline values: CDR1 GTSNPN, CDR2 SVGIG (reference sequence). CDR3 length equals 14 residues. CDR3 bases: TGTGCCTGGCAGATAAGCTCCTATAATTCACCCCTCCACTTT. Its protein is CAWQISSYNSPLHF.

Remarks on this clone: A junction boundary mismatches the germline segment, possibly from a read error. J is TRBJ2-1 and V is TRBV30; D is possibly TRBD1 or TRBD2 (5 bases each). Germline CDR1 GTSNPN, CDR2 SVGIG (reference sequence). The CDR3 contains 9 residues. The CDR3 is CACLGPPIF. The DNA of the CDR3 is TGTGCCTGCCTGGGACCTCCGATCTTC.

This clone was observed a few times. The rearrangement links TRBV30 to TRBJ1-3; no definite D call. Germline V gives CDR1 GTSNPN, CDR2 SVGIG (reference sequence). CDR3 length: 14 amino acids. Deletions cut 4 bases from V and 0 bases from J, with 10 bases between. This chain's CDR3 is CAWTPEASGNTIYF. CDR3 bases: TGTGCCTGGACCCCGGAAGCCTCTGGAAACACCATATATTTT.

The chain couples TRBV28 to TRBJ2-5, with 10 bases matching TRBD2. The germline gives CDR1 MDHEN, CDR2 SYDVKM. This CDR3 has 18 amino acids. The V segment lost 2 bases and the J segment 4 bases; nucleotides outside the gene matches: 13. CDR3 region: CASSLEFASGGPRETQYF. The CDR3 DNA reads TGTGCCAGCAGTTTAGAGTTTGCTAGCGGGGGCCCCAGAGAGACCCAGTACTTC.

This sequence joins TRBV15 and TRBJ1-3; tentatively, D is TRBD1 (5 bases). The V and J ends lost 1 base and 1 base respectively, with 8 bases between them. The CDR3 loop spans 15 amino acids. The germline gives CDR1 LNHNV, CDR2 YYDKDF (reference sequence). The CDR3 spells CATSRGRGSGNTIYF. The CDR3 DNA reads TGTGCCACCAGCAGAGGTCGGGGGTCTGGAAACACCATATATTTT. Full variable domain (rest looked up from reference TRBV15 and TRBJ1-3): DAMVIQNPRYQVTQFGKPVTLSCSQTLNHNVMYWYQQKSSQAPKLLFHYYDKDFNNEADTPDNFQSRRPNTSFCFLDIRSPGLGDTAMYLCATSRGRGSGNTIYFGEGSWLTVV.

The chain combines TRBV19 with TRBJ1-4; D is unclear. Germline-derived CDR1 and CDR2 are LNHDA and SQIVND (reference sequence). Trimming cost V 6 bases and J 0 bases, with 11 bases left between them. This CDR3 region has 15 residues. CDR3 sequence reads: CASRRPDATNEKLFF. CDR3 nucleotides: TGTGCCAGTAGAAGACCCGATGCAACTAATGAAAAACTGTTTTTT.

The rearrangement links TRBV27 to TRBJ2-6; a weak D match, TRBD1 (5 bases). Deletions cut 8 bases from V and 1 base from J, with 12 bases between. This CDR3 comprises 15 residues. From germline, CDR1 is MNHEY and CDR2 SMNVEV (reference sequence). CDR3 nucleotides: TGTGCCAGCGCCTCCGCAGGGTCTGGGGCCAACGTCCTGACTTTC. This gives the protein CASASAGSGANVLTF.

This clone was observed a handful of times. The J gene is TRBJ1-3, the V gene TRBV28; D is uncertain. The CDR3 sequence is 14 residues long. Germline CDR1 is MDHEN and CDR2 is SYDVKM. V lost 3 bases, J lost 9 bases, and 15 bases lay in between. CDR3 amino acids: CASSFISGVVTIYF. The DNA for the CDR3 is TGTGCCAGCAGTTTCATCTCCGGAGTCGTCACCATATATTTT.

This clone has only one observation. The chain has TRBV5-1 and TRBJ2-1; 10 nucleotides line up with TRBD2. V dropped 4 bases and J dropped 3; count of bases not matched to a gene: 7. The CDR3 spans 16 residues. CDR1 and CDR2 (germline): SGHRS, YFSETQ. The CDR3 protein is CASSVIAGGGYNEQFF. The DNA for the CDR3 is TGCGCCAGCAGCGTGATAGCGGGAGGAGGCTACAATGAGCAGTTCTTC.

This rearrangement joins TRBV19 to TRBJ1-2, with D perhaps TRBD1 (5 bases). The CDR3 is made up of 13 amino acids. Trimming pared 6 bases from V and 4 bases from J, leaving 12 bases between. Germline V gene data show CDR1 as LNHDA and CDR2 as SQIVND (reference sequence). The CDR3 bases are TGTGCCAGTAGCTCCCCAGGGCGCTATGGCTACACCTTC. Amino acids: CASSSPGRYGYTF.

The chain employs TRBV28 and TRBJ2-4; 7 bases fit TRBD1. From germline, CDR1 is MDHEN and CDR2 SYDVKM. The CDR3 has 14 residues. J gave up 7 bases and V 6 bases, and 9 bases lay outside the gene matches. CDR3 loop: CASRPGQPANIQYF. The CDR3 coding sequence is TGTGCCAGCAGACCGGGACAGCCCGCGAACATTCAGTACTTC.

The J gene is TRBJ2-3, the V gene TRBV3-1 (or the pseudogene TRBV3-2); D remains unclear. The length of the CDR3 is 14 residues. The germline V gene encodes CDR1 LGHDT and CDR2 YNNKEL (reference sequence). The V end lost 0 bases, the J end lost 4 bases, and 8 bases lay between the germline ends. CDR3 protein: CASSQDMASDTQYF. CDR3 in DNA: TGTGCCAGCAGCCAAGATATGGCGTCAGATACGCAGTATTTT.

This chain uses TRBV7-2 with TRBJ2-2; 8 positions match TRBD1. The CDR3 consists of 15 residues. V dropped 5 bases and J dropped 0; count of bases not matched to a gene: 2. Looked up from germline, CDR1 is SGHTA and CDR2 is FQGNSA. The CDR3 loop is CASSRTGTNTGELFF. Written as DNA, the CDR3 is TGTGCCAGCAGCCGGACAGGGACGAACACCGGGGAGCTGTTTTTT.

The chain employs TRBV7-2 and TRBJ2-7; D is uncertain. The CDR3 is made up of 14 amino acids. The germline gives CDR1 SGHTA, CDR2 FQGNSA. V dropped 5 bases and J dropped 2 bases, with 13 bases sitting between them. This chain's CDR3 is CASSPMSVTYEQYF. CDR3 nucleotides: TGTGCCAGCAGCCCGATGTCCGTTACCTACGAGCAGTACTTC.

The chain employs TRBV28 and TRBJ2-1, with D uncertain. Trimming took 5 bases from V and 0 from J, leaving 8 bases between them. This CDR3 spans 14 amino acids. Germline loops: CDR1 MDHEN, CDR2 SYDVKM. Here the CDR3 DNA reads TGTGCCAGCAGTGGGGTAGGCTCCTACAATGAGCAGTTCTTC. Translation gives CASSGVGSYNEQFF.

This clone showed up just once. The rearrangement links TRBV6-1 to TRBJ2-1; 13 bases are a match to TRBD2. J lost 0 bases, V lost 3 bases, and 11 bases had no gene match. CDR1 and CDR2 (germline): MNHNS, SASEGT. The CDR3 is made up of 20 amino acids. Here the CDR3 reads CASSDPGLAGFQSSYNEQFF. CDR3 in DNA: TGTGCCAGCAGTGATCCGGGACTAGCGGGGTTCCAGAGCTCCTACAATGAGCAGTTCTTC.

The CDR3 DNA reads TGTGCCAGCAGCTTGGAACAGATCCCTTTGAACACTGAAGCTTTCTTT. Amino acids: CASSLEQIPLNTEAFF. The chain carries TRBV5-4 and TRBJ1-1; D is undetermined. The length of the CDR3 is 16 residues. V was cut by 0 bases and J by 0 bases, with 12 bases left in between. Looked up from germline, CDR1 is SGHNT and CDR2 is YYREEE (reference sequence). The full variable domain, with the rest looked up from reference TRBV5-4 and TRBJ1-1, is ETGVTQSPTHLIKTRGQQVTLRCSSQSGHNTVSWYQQALGQGPQFIFQYYREEENGRGNFPPRFSGLQFPNYSSELNVNALELDDSALYLCASSLEQIPLNTEAFFGQGTRLTVV.